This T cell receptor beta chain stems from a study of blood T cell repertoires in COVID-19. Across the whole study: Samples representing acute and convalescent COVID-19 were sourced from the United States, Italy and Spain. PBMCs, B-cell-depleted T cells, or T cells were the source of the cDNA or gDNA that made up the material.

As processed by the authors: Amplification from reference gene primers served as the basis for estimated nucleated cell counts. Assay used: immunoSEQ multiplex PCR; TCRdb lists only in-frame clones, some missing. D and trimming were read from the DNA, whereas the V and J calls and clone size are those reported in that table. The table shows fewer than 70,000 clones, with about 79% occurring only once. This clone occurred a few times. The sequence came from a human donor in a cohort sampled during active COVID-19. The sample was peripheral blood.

The CDR3 nucleotides are TGTGCCTGGGCCGGGGTAGAAAACATTCAGTACTTC. Amino acids: CAWAGVENIQYF. The chain recombines TRBV30 with TRBJ2-4, with D tentatively TRBD2 (5 bases). Per germline, CDR1 GTSNPN and CDR2 SVGIG (reference sequence). This CDR3 contains 12 residues. With 5 bases removed from V and 5 bases from J, the gap between germline ends came to 10 bases.